This is a list of T cell receptor beta chains from one sample in a study of blood T cells in healthy people across ages. TCRdb fed the 5' RACE reads into MiXCR, producing one record per CDR3 protein. The sample yields 1.5 million to 2 million distinct CDR3 sequences, 39% seen once. Sequencing was performed on blood. The receptor source for this set is a human donor in good health. The CDR3 runs from the conserved cysteine through the conserved F or W. The order of the fields is V gene, J gene, CDR3 length, CDR3 protein.

V gene: TRBV7-2; J gene: TRBJ2-7; CDR3 length: 15; CDR3 protein: CASSLGPYRGPEQYF
V gene: TRBV27; J gene: TRBJ1-2; CDR3 length: 15; CDR3 protein: CASSLNPGALYGYTF
V gene: TRBV3-1; J gene: TRBJ2-1; CDR3 length: 14; CDR3 protein: CASSQAIRGVGQFF
V gene: TRBV5-1; J gene: TRBJ1-2; CDR3 length: 15; CDR3 protein: CASRPPGQPNYGYTF
V gene: TRBV5-6; J gene: TRBJ2-1; CDR3 length: 14; CDR3 protein: CASSLYQYYNEQFF
V gene: TRBV20-1; J gene: NA; CDR3 length: 13; CDR3 protein: CSALGRGFHEQYF
V gene: TRBV5-1; J gene: TRBJ2-3; CDR3 length: 15; CDR3 protein: CASSFRDRGTDTRYF
V gene: TRBV6-6; J gene: TRBJ2-1; CDR3 length: 13; CDR3 protein: CASRGGGENEQFF
V gene: TRBV24-1; J gene: TRBJ2-1; CDR3 length: 11; CDR3 protein: CATVYRGEQFF
V gene: TRBV12-3/TRBV12-4; J gene: TRBJ2-5; CDR3 length: 14; CDR3 protein: CASSLGRGRQTQYF
V gene: TRBV25-1; J gene: TRBJ2-3; CDR3 length: 20; CDR3 protein: CASSESGVASGGHLTDTQYF
V gene: TRBV2; J gene: TRBJ2-1; CDR3 length: 13; CDR3 protein: CASNSERYNEQFF
V gene: TRBV6-2/TRBV6-3; J gene: TRBJ2-1; CDR3 length: 13; CDR3 protein: CATGTTNYNEQFF
V gene: TRBV12-3/TRBV12-4; J gene: TRBJ1-4; CDR3 length: 14; CDR3 protein: CASSLPGQAEKLFF
V gene: TRBV12-3/TRBV12-4; J gene: TRBJ2-6; CDR3 length: 13; CDR3 protein: CASSFTGGNVRTF
V gene: TRBV14; J gene: TRBJ2-1; CDR3 length: 14; CDR3 protein: CASSPNPGLGEQFF
V gene: TRBV20-1; J gene: TRBJ2-1; CDR3 length: 14; CDR3 protein: CSATIGGSYNEQFF
V gene: TRBV6-2/TRBV6-3; J gene: TRBJ2-7; CDR3 length: 15; CDR3 protein: CASSYVAGGRREQYF
V gene: TRBV12-3/TRBV12-4; J gene: TRBJ1-1; CDR3 length: 13; CDR3 protein: CASSATPNTEAFF
V gene: TRBV7-6; J gene: TRBJ1-4; CDR3 length: 13; CDR3 protein: CASSATADEKLFF
V gene: TRBV6-2/TRBV6-3; J gene: TRBJ2-4; CDR3 length: 15; CDR3 protein: CASSYPSEGKNIQYF
V gene: TRBV27; J gene: TRBJ2-7; CDR3 length: 16; CDR3 protein: CASGSPVGGHSYEQYF